This T cell receptor beta chain derives from a study of human versus mouse CDR3 diversity and MHC coevolution. Across the whole study: Reportedly, immunoSEQ detects one in 200,000 T cells with minimized PCR bias. General observations from the study: The lowest clonal inequality scores came from two of three human donors. Mice had fewer CDR3 deletions and insertions than humans on average.

The CDR3 contains 17 residues. V lost 0 bases, J lost 4 bases, and 10 bases stayed unmatched. Germline values: CDR1 SGHKS, CDR2 YYEKEE (reference sequence). To note about this clone: Its antigen is unknown.

Naive CD4 T cells, CD45RO-negative and CD62L-positive, were flow-sorted from PBMCs. Only in-frame clones appear in the TCRdb table, and some are missing; sequencing was by immunoSEQ multiplex PCR. The sample includes 75,000 to 90,000 clones, roughly 93% of them seen just once. The TCR comes from a person aged 25-75 years in good health. The chain has TRBV5-5 and TRBJ1-2; 9 bases line up with TRBD1. The sample consisted of naive CD4+ T cells from blood. Subset defined: CD45RO-negative CD62L-positive naive CD4 T cells. For the CDR3, the DNA is TGTGCCAGCAGCTTGGCGGGGGGACAGGGATTTGGCTATGGCTACACCTTC. The encoded protein is CASSLAGGQGFGYGYTF.